The clone carrying this T cell receptor (beta chain) has only a few counts. Its antigen is currently unknown. The data stem from a study of CD8 T cells in ankylosing spondylitis. Study outcomes and limitations: There was reportedly significant enrichment of clones that were disease-linked in matched ankylosing spondylitis synovial fluid.

Germline V gene lookup returns CDR1 DFQATT and CDR2 SNEGSKA (reference sequence). The CDR3 totals 13 residues. V dropped 4 bases and J dropped 0 bases, with 7 bases sitting between them. Using quantitative 5'-RACE with molecular barcodes, the authors made TCR beta libraries. TCRdb re-derived calls from the 5' RACE reads in MiXCR, one entry per CDR3 protein. The sample has just under 350,000 distinct CDR3 sequences, roughly 14% seen once. This clonotype was sampled from a male donor with ankylosing spondylitis or in good health (not recorded which). Sequencing was performed on blood, either unsorted or a sorted T cell fraction (not recorded which). This chain joins TRBV20-1 and TRBJ2-1, with D unclear. The CDR3 bases are TGCAGTGCTATTTCTCGCTCCTACAATGAGCAGTTCTTC. Amino acid sequence: CSAISRSYNEQFF.